This TCR beta chain was profiled in a study of CD8 T cells in Susac syndrome. With random hexamers, roughly 0.45 to 1 ug RNA was reverse transcribed. A single record per CDR3 protein comes from TCRdb applying MiXCR to the immunoSEQ multiplex PCR reads. The sample shows 150,000 to 200,000 distinct CDR3 sequences, around 94% of them seen only once. The CDR3 is 15 residues long. V lost 5 bases to trimming and J lost 0 bases, with 13 bases between them. Looked up from germline, CDR1 is MNHEY and CDR2 is SVGEGT. This clonotype was sampled from a human donor with multiple sclerosis. The sample consisted of CD4+ T cells from PBMCs. The V and J genes are TRBV6-2 or TRBV6-3 and TRBJ2-5; no clear D. This CDR3 reads CASSPLDSYQETQYF. CDR3 nucleotides: TGTGCCAGCAGTCCGCTAGACTCCTACCAAGAGACCCAGTACTTC.